This is a list of T cell receptor beta chains from one sample in a study of patients and donors after allogeneic stem cell transplantation. TCRdb analysed the RT-PCR reads with MiXCR anew, one entry per CDR3 protein. Seen here are a few hundred thousand distinct CDR3 sequences, 12% to 15% observed once, and the top ten hold around a tenth. Specimen: blood, either unsorted or a sorted T cell fraction (not recorded which). The receptors come from a human donor who was either an allogeneic HSCT recipient or a stem cell or donor lymphocyte infusion donor (not recorded which). It is not recorded whose cells these are; they may come from a transplant donor. CDR3s leave out the opening cysteine and the closing phenylalanine or tryptophan. Fields, in order: V gene, J gene, CDR3 protein.

V gene: TRBV29-1; J gene: TRBJ2-7; CDR3 protein: SVDFGTGASYEQY
V gene: TRBV9; J gene: TRBJ2-2; CDR3 protein: ASSARVAGELF
V gene: TRBV11-2; J gene: TRBJ1-4; CDR3 protein: ASSFELGTGNEKLF
V gene: TRBV5-4; J gene: TRBJ2-1; CDR3 protein: ASSLGQGDNEQF
V gene: TRBV5-6; J gene: TRBJ1-2; CDR3 protein: ASSDELQGADNGYT
V gene: TRBV5-8; J gene: TRBJ2-3; CDR3 protein: ASSPRTSGGPTDTQY
V gene: TRBV14; J gene: TRBJ2-1; CDR3 protein: ASSQDQGRKNEQF
V gene: TRBV20-1; J gene: TRBJ2-7; CDR3 protein: SDPNQQY
V gene: TRBV30; J gene: TRBJ2-7; CDR3 protein: AWSADYEQY
V gene: TRBV11-2; J gene: TRBJ2-2; CDR3 protein: ASSPNTGFVGELF
V gene: TRBV28; J gene: TRBJ2-2; CDR3 protein: ASRQTTGELF
V gene: TRBV5-1; J gene: TRBJ2-1; CDR3 protein: ASSLGASANEQF
V gene: TRBV24-1; J gene: TRBJ1-4; CDR3 protein: ATSDGGARSELF
V gene: TRBV29-1; J gene: TRBJ2-7; CDR3 protein: SVRTGAYEQY
V gene: TRBV10-3; J gene: TRBJ2-7; CDR3 protein: AIRTGGNSYEQY
V gene: TRBV5-4; J gene: TRBJ1-4; CDR3 protein: ASSLDGVGKLF
V gene: TRBV7-2; J gene: TRBJ2-3; CDR3 protein: ASSFPSGGADTQY
V gene: TRBV7-2; J gene: TRBJ1-1; CDR3 protein: ASSLKRSDTEAF
V gene: TRBV12-3/TRBV12-4; J gene: TRBJ2-5; CDR3 protein: ASSMGLAPFGETQY
V gene: TRBV2; J gene: TRBJ1-4; CDR3 protein: ASTETGAKWTENNEKLF
V gene: TRBV27; J gene: TRBJ1-6; CDR3 protein: ASSRTRVNSPLH
V gene: TRBV4-1; J gene: TRBJ2-7; CDR3 protein: ASSQVELAAYEQY
V gene: TRBV20-1; J gene: TRBJ2-1; CDR3 protein: SAWVWAGGRGDNEQF
V gene: TRBV5-1; J gene: TRBJ2-7; CDR3 protein: ASSLAKGQGLNEQY
V gene: TRBV5-1; J gene: TRBJ1-2; CDR3 protein: ASSPGTGTDGYT
V gene: TRBV7-9; J gene: TRBJ1-1; CDR3 protein: ASSEGWNTEAF
V gene: TRBV3-1; J gene: TRBJ1-5; CDR3 protein: ASSPGPGVEGVWSNQPQH
V gene: TRBV20-1; J gene: TRBJ1-6; CDR3 protein: SARPDRVNSPLH
V gene: TRBV4-2; J gene: TRBJ1-3; CDR3 protein: ASSQGGDAGNTIY
V gene: TRBV11-2; J gene: TRBJ2-2; CDR3 protein: ASSFRDGELF
V gene: TRBV7-9; J gene: TRBJ2-7; CDR3 protein: ASSPEVPYEQY
V gene: TRBV20-1; J gene: TRBJ2-5; CDR3 protein: SANRPRETQY
V gene: TRBV7-2; J gene: TRBJ2-2; CDR3 protein: ASRPGQGLSGELF
V gene: TRBV4-2; J gene: TRBJ1-3; CDR3 protein: ASMVGNTIY
V gene: TRBV5-1; J gene: TRBJ2-2; CDR3 protein: ASSLRVTSAGTGELF
V gene: TRBV5-1; J gene: TRBJ1-2; CDR3 protein: ASRVDREYGYT
V gene: TRBV2; J gene: TRBJ2-7; CDR3 protein: ATQIQGGHEQY
V gene: TRBV12-3/TRBV12-4; J gene: TRBJ1-5; CDR3 protein: ASSTSGGQQPQH
V gene: TRBV7-8; J gene: TRBJ1-6; CDR3 protein: ASSLVGQTNSPLH
V gene: TRBV11-3; J gene: TRBJ2-1; CDR3 protein: ASSLFPASPNEQF
V gene: TRBV5-5; J gene: TRBJ2-3; CDR3 protein: ASSSPEGNVDTQY
V gene: TRBV7-8; J gene: TRBJ2-1; CDR3 protein: ASSSDGTSYNEQF
V gene: TRBV5-1; J gene: TRBJ2-1; CDR3 protein: ASSLGASGTHNEQF
V gene: TRBV5-1; J gene: TRBJ1-1; CDR3 protein: ASSLGRQGGEAS